This T cell receptor beta chain came from a study of CD8+ T cells in alopecia areata. The CDR3 runs to 13 residues. Germline V lookup: CDR1 LNHDA, CDR2 SQIVND (reference sequence). Trimming removed 3 bases from V and 8 bases from J; junction bases left unmatched: 5. RNA was isolated and reverse transcribed to cDNA, the sequencing template. TCRdb's table, derived via immunoSEQ multiplex PCR, lists solely in-frame clones and lacks some. The repertoire holds 150,000 to 200,000 clones, with roughly 66% as singletons. Described treatment: oral pan-JAK inhibitor, 5-10 mg twice daily. This sequence originates from a human donor with alopecia areata. Here the sequenced sample was CD4+ T cells sorted from blood, taken at week 24, from a patient treated with tofacitinib. The chain joins TRBV19 to TRBJ1-1; 8 nucleotides agree with TRBD1. This CDR3 reads CASSIDRGSEAFF. The CDR3 DNA reads as TGTGCCAGTAGTATCGACAGGGGTTCCGAAGCTTTCTTT.